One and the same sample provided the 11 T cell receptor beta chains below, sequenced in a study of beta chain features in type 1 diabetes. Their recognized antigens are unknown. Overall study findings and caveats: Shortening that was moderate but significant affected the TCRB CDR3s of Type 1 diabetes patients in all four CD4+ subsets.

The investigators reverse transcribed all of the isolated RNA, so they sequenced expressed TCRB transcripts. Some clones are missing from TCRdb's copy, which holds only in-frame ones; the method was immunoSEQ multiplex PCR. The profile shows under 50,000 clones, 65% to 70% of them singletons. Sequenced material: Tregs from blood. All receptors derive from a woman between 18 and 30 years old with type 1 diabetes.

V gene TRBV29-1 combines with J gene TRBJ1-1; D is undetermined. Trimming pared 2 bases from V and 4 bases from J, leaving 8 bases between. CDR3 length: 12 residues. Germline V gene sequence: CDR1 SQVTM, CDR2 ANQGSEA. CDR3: CSVEYRGTEAFF. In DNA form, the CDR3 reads TGCAGCGTTGAATACCGGGGCACTGAAGCTTTCTTT.

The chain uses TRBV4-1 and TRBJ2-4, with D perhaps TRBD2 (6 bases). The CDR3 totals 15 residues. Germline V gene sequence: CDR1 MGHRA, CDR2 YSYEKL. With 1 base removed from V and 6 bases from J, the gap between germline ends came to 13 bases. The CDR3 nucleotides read TGCGCCAGCAGCCAAGCAGGGACTGGGGGAAACATTCAGTACTTC. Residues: CASSQAGTGGNIQYF.

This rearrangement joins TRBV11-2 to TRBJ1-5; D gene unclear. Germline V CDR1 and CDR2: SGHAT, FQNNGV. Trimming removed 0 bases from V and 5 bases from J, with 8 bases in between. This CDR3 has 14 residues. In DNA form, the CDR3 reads TGTGCCAGCAGCTTAGATGGGAGTGATCAGCCCCAGCATTTT. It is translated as CASSLDGSDQPQHF.

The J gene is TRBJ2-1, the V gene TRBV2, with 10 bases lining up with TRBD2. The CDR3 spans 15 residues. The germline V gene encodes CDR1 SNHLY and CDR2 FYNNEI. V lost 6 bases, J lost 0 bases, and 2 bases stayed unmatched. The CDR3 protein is CASRLAGGSYNEQFF. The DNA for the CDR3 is TGTGCCAGCAGATTAGCGGGGGGCTCCTACAATGAGCAGTTCTTC.

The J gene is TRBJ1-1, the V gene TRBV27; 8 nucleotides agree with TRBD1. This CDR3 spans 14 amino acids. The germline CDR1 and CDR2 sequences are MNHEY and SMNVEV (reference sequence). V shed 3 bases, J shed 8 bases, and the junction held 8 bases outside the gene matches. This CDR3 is CASSFAWGDREAFF. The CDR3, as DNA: TGTGCCAGCAGTTTCGCCTGGGGGGACAGGGAAGCTTTCTTT.

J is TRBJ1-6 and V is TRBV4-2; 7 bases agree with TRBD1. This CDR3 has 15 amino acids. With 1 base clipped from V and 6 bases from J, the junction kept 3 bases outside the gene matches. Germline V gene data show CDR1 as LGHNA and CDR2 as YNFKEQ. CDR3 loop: CASSQGTGFNSPLHF. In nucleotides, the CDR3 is TGTGCCAGCAGCCAAGGGACAGGTTTTAATTCACCCCTCCACTTT.

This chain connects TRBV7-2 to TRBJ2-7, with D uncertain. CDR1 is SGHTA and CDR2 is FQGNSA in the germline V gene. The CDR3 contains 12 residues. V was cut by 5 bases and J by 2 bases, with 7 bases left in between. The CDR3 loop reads CASSPQAYEQYF. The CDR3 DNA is TGTGCCAGCAGCCCGCAGGCCTACGAGCAGTACTTC.

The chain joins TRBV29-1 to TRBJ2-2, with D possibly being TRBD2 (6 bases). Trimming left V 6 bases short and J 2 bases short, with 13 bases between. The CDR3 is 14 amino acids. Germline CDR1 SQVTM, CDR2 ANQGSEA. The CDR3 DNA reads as TGCAGCGTGACCCGGGACTTAAACACCGGGGAGCTGTTTTTT. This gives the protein CSVTRDLNTGELFF.

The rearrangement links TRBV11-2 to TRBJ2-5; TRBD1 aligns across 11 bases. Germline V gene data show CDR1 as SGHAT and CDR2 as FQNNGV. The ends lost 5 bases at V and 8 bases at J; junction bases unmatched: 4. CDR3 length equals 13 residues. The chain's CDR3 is CASSRDRGATQYF. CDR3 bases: TGTGCCAGCAGCAGGGACAGGGGGGCAACCCAGTACTTC.

CDR3 region: CASSQVTREKLFF. Here the CDR3 DNA reads TGCGCCAGCAGCCAAGTGACCAGGGAAAAACTGTTTTTT. The V gene is TRBV4-1, the J gene TRBJ1-4; no clear D gene. The length of the CDR3 is 13 residues. CDR1 is MGHRA and CDR2 is YSYEKL in the germline V gene. V dropped 1 base and J dropped 8 bases, with 8 bases sitting between them.

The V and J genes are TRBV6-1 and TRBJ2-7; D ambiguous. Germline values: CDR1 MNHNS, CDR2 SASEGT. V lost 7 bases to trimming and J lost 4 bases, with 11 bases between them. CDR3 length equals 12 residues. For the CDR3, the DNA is TGTGCCAGCAAACCTGGCCCATACGAGCAGTACTTC. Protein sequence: CASKPGPYEQYF.